This passage covers 20 T cell receptor beta chains from one sample sequenced in a study of response to subunit inactivated influenza vaccine. TCRdb ran MiXCR on the RT-PCR reads and lists one entry per CDR3 protein. The data contain 300,000 to 350,000 distinct CDR3 sequences, roughly 22% of them singletons. This specimen was PBMCs from blood, taken about 20 months after vaccination. These receptors all stem from a man between 50 and 70 years old who received an inactivated influenza vaccine.

This sequence joins TRBV20-1 and TRBJ2-1; 8 nucleotides align to TRBD2. Per the germline V gene, CDR1 is DFQATT and CDR2 is SNEGSKA (reference sequence). Germline trimming cut 6 bases from V and 3 bases from J; bases unmatched to any gene: 7. The CDR3 is 14 amino acids. CDR3 sequence reads: CSAIPGGIYNEQFF. For the CDR3, the DNA is TGCAGTGCAATCCCGGGGGGGATCTACAATGAGCAGTTCTTC.

CDR3 residues: CATSRTRGNEQYF. CDR3 bases: TGTGCCACCAGCAGAACCAGAGGCAACGAGCAGTACTTC. This chain joins TRBV15 and TRBJ2-7; D call uncertain. V was pared by 2 bases and J by 5 bases, with 10 bases between. Germline V gene data show CDR1 as LNHNV and CDR2 as YYDKDF (reference sequence). There are 13 residues in the CDR3.

The sample holds a few counts of this clonotype. The chain recombines TRBV20-1 with TRBJ2-6; TRBD1 matches 9 bases. CDR3 length: 17 amino acids. Germline assignment: CDR1 DFQATT and CDR2 SNEGSKA (reference sequence). V was pared by 2 bases and J by 2 bases, with 7 bases of the junction left unmatched. The CDR3 DNA reads TGCAGTGCTAGAATTATGGGACAGGGTCCTGGGGCCAACGTCCTGACTTTC. This translates into CSARIMGQGPGANVLTF.

This clonotype was seen a handful of times. The chain uses TRBV7-3 and TRBJ2-3; possibly TRBD2 for D (6 bases). CDR1 is SGHTA, CDR2 FQGTGA, per germline. V dropped 2 bases and J dropped 1 base, with 16 bases sitting between them. The CDR3 sequence is 17 residues long. This chain's CDR3 is CASSLGFSGVGTDTQYF. CDR3 bases: TGTGCCAGCAGCTTAGGATTTTCGGGAGTCGGCACAGATACGCAGTATTTT. Full variable domain (remainder filled in from reference TRBV7-3 and TRBJ2-3): GAGVSQTPSNKVTEKGKYVELRCDPISGHTALYWYRQSLGQGPEFLIYFQGTGAADDSGLPNDRFFAVRPEGSVSTLKIQRTERGDSAVYLCASSLGFSGVGTDTQYFGPGTRLTVL.

This clonotype was recorded a few times. The V call is TRBV6-2 or TRBV6-3, the J call TRBJ1-1; D gene unclear. The CDR3 length is 15 residues. CDR1 and CDR2 (germline): MNHEY, SVGEGT. With 6 bases removed from V and 0 bases from J, the gap between germline ends came to 14 bases. The CDR3 nucleotides are TGTGCCAGCAGGTCTTCTGGGCGGATGAACACTGAAGCTTTCTTT. This sequence encodes CASRSSGRMNTEAFF.

This clonotype was recorded many times. The chain couples TRBV24-1 to TRBJ1-2, with D possibly TRBD1 on 5 matching bases. Trimming left V 0 bases short and J 1 base short, with 8 bases between. Germline V CDR1 and CDR2: KGHDR, SFDVKD. The CDR3 extends over 15 amino acids. The CDR3 coding sequence is TGTGCCACCAGTGATTTGGACAGAGATAACTATGGCTACACCTTC. Protein: CATSDLDRDNYGYTF.

The V call is TRBV27, the J call TRBJ2-3; 12 nucleotides align to TRBD2. V was clipped by 3 bases and J by 3 bases; unmatched bases: 4. The CDR3 is made up of 16 amino acids. Germline assignment: CDR1 MNHEY and CDR2 SMNVEV (reference sequence). In DNA form, the CDR3 reads TGTGCCAGCAGTTTGTTAGGACTAGCGGGGACAGATACGCAGTATTTT. It yields the protein CASSLLGLAGTDTQYF.

The rearrangement links TRBV5-1 to TRBJ2-1; D is undetermined. Trimming took 0 bases from V and 0 from J, leaving 7 bases between them. CDR3 length: 15 residues. The germline gives CDR1 SGHRS, CDR2 YFSETQ. The CDR3 DNA is TGCGCCAGCAGCTTGGAGGTTCTCTCCTACAATGAGCAGTTCTTC. As protein: CASSLEVLSYNEQFF. Using reference TRBV5-1 and TRBJ2-1 for the parts outside the CDR3, the full variable domain is KAGVTQTPRYLIKTRGQQVTLSCSPISGHRSVSWYQQTPGQGLQFLFEYFSETQRNKGNFPGRFSGRQFSNSRSEMNVSTLELGDSALYLCASSLEVLSYNEQFFGPGTRLTVL.

This clonotype was picked up many times. The chain joins TRBV5-1 to TRBJ1-3; D is undetermined. The germline gives CDR1 SGHRS, CDR2 YFSETQ. The CDR3 runs to 17 residues. Trimming removed 0 bases from V and 0 bases from J, with 13 bases in between. CDR3 residues: CASSLVHSGDSGNTIYF. The CDR3 DNA follows: TGCGCCAGCAGCTTGGTGCATTCAGGCGACTCTGGAAACACCATATATTTT.

The table lists this clonotype with a few counts. The chain has TRBV5-1 and TRBJ2-4, with D unclear. The CDR3 contains 10 residues. Germline V lookup: CDR1 SGHRS, CDR2 YFSETQ. The V and J ends lost 5 bases and 8 bases respectively, with 5 bases between them. The CDR3 coding sequence is TGCGCCAGCAGGTGTGACATTCAGTACTTC. As protein: CASRCDIQYF. Supplemented by reference TRBV5-1 and TRBJ2-4, the full variable domain reads KAGVTQTPRYLIKTRGQQVTLSCSPISGHRSVSWYQQTPGQGLQFLFEYFSETQRNKGNFPGRFSGRQFSNSRSEMNVSTLELGDSALYLCASRCDIQYFGAGTRLSVL.

This chain connects TRBV6-5 to TRBJ2-2, with 7 bases identical to TRBD2. V was clipped by 4 bases and J by 7 bases; unmatched bases: 15. The V gene's germline CDR1 is MNHEY and CDR2 SVGAGI. The CDR3 is made up of 17 amino acids. CDR3 region: CASSFPGSSGKFGELFF. In DNA form, the CDR3 reads TGTGCCAGCAGTTTCCCAGGGTCTAGCGGCAAGTTCGGGGAGCTGTTTTTT.

Only a few counts were recorded for this clonotype. The chain links TRBV3-1 to TRBJ2-7; 12 nucleotides agree with TRBD2. Germline V gene lookup returns CDR1 LGHDT and CDR2 YNNKEL (reference sequence). The CDR3 totals 19 residues. V lost 0 bases to trimming and J lost 2 bases; unmatched junction nucleotides: 11. The CDR3 protein is CASSQERGTSGFVTYEQYF. CDR3 DNA sequence: TGTGCCAGCAGCCAAGAGCGTGGGACTAGCGGGTTTGTAACCTACGAGCAGTACTTC.

In this sample, this clonotype turned up a few times. The rearrangement joins TRBV28 to TRBJ1-1; 9 nucleotides match TRBD1. The CDR3 is 12 residues long. Germline V lookup: CDR1 MDHEN, CDR2 SYDVKM. The V and J ends lost 8 bases and 9 bases, in that order; junction bases with no gene match: 7. CDR3 in amino acids: CASPRTGGKAFF. In nucleotides, the CDR3 is TGTGCCAGCCCACGCACAGGGGGCAAAGCTTTCTTT.

This clonotype appeared a few times. The V and J genes are TRBV27 and TRBJ2-1; 7 positions match TRBD1. CDR3 length: 15 amino acids. Germline V gene data show CDR1 as MNHEY and CDR2 as SMNVEV (reference sequence). Trimming cost V 8 bases and J 2 bases; bases outside gene matches: 9. The CDR3 coding sequence is TGTGCCAGCGGAGGCCAGGGACAGCCCTACAATGAGCAGTTCTTC. It specifies CASGGQGQPYNEQFF.

The chain links TRBV9 to TRBJ2-7, with 7 bases lining up with TRBD1. Germline loops: CDR1 SGDLS, CDR2 YYNGEE. The ends lost 0 bases at V and 6 bases at J; junction bases unmatched: 0. This CDR3 region has 12 residues. DNA for the CDR3: TGTGCCAGCAGCGTAGACAGGGGCGAGCAGTACTTC. It codes for CASSVDRGEQYF.

The sample holds a few counts of this clonotype. The chain links TRBV4-1 to TRBJ2-2; TRBD2 matches 7 bases. CDR3 length equals 16 residues. V shed 0 bases and J 4 bases; nucleotides not matched to a gene: 5. In germline, CDR1 is MGHRA, CDR2 YSYEKL. The CDR3 region has the DNA TGCGCCAGCAGCCAAGAAGCGGGAATAAGCACCGGGGAGCTGTTTTTT. Protein product: CASSQEAGISTGELFF.

The V call is TRBV6-2 or TRBV6-3, the J call TRBJ2-7, with D hard to call. The germline CDR1 and CDR2 sequences are MNHEY and SVGEGT. This CDR3 comprises 16 residues. Trimming removed 6 bases from V and 1 base from J, with 19 bases in between. CDR3 sequence: CASSNRDGEASYEQYF. CDR3 nucleotide sequence: TGTGCCAGCAGCAACAGAGACGGTGAAGCATCCTACGAGCAGTACTTC.

The chain combines TRBV4-2 with TRBJ1-2; D remains unclear. Trimming stripped 2 bases from V and 5 bases from J, with 9 bases between. The CDR3 covers 13 residues. CDR1 LGHNA and CDR2 YNFKEQ come from the germline V gene. CDR3 nucleotide sequence: TGTGCCAGCAGCCAAAGGGCAGAATATGGCTACACCTTC. Its translation is CASSQRAEYGYTF.

This clonotype was recorded a few times. V and J are TRBV11-2 and TRBJ2-5; D ambiguous. V was shortened by 0 bases and J by 14 bases, with 16 bases between the two germline ends. The CDR3 has 13 amino acids. Germline V gene sequence: CDR1 SGHAT, CDR2 FQNNGV. CDR3 bases: TGTGCCAGCAGCTTAGAAGGGCCTTCAGGTCGATACTTC. This sequence encodes CASSLEGPSGRYF.

The chain couples TRBV28 to TRBJ2-7; TRBD1 matches at 11 bases. From germline, CDR1 is MDHEN and CDR2 SYDVKM. Trimming cost V 2 bases and J 3 bases; bases outside gene matches: 3. The CDR3 runs to 15 residues. The CDR3 region is CASSLVGTGGYEQYF. The CDR3 nucleotides are TGTGCCAGCAGTTTAGTCGGGACAGGGGGCTACGAGCAGTACTTC.